The sequence of this TCR beta chain was determined in a study of blood T cell repertoires in COVID-19. Overall study: Researchers got acute and convalescent COVID-19 samples from the United States, Italy and Spain.

As handled by the study authors: The authors estimated nucleated cell counts from reference gene primer amplification. The repertoire was sequenced with immunoSEQ multiplex PCR; TCRdb's copy has only in-frame clones and lacks some. The V and J calls and clone size come from that table; D and trimming were worked out from the DNA. The sample has 200,000 or so clones, approximately 86% seen once. Germline values: CDR1 MNHEY, CDR2 SVGAGI. V was trimmed by 5 bases and J by 2 bases, leaving 13 bases between them. The CDR3 has 15 amino acids. The origin of this receptor is a man aged 55 to 70 with acute or convalescent COVID-19. The specimen was peripheral blood. V is TRBV6-5 and J is TRBJ1-5, with a possible D match to TRBD1 (5 bases). The CDR3 nucleotides read TGTGCCAGCAGTCGGGGGGATTCAGGCAATCAGCCCCAGCATTTT. Translated, it gives CASSRGDSGNQPQHF.